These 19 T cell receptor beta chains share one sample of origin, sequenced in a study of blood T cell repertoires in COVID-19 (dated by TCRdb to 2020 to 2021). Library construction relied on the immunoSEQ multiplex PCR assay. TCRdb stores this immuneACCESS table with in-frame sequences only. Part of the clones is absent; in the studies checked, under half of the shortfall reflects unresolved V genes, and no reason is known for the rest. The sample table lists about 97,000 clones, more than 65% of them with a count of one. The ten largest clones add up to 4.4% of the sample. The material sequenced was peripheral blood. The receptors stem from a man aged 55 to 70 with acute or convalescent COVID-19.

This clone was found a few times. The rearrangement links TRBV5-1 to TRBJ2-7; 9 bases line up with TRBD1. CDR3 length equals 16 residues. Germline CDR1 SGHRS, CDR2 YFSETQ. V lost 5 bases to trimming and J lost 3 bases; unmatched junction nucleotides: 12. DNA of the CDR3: TGCGCCAGCAGAAATCGGCCGGGACAGGGTAACTACGAGCAGTACTTC. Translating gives CASRNRPGQGNYEQYF.

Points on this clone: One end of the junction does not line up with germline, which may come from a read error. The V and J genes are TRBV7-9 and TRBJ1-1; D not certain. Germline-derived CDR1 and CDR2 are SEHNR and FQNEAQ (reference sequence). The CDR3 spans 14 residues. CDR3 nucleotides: TGTGCCAGCAGCTTAGCGGCCATGAAGACTGAAGCTTTCTTT. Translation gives CASSLAAMKTEAFF.

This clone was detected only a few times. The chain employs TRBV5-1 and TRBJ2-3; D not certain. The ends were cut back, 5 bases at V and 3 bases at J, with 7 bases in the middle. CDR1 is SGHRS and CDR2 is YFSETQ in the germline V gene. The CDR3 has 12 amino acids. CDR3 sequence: CASRLVTDTQYF. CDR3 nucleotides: TGCGCCAGCAGATTAGTAACAGATACGCAGTATTTT.

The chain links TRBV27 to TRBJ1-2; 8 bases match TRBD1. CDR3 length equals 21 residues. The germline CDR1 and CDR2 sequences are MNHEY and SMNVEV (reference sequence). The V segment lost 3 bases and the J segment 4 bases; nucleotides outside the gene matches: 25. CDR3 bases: TGTGCCAGCAGTTTTTGGAGACAGGGAGGGACAGGAGGCGCCAGGGCCTATGGCTACACCTTC. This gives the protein CASSFWRQGGTGGARAYGYTF.

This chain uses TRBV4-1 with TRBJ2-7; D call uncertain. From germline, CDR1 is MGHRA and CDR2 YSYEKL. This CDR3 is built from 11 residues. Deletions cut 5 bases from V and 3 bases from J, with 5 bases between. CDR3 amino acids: CASSDNYEQYF. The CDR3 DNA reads TGCGCCAGCAGCGACAACTACGAGCAGTACTTC.

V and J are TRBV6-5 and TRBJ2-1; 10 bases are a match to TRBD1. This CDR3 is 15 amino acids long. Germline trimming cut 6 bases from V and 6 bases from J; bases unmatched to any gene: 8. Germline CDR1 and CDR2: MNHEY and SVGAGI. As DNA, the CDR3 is TGTGCCAGCAGGTCTGCCGGGACAGGGGTCAATGAGCAGTTCTTC. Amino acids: CASRSAGTGVNEQFF.

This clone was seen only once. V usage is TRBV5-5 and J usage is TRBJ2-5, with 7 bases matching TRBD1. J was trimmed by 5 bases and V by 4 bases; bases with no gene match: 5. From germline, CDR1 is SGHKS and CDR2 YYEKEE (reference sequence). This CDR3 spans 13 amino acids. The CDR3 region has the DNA TGTGCCAGCAGCAAGGACAGGACCGAGACCCAGTACTTC. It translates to CASSKDRTETQYF.

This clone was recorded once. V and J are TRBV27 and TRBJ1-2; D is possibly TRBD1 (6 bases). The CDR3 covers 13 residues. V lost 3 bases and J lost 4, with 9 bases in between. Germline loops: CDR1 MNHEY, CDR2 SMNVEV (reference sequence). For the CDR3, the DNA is TGTGCCAGCAGTTTTTCACAGGGCTATGGCTACACCTTC. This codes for CASSFSQGYGYTF.

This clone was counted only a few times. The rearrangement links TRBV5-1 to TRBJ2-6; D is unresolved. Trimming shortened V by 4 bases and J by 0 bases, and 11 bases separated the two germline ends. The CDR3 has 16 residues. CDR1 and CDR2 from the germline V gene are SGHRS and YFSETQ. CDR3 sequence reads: CASSVSVSSGANVLTF. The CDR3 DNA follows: TGCGCCAGCAGCGTTTCCGTGTCCTCTGGGGCCAACGTCCTGACTTTC.

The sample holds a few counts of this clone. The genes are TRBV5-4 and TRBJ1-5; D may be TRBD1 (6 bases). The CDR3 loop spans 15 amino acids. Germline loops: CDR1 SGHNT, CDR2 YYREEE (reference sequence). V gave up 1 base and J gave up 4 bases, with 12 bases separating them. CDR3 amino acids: CASSLYGTPNQPQHF. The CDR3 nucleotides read TGTGCCAGCAGCTTGTATGGGACACCGAATCAGCCCCAGCATTTT.

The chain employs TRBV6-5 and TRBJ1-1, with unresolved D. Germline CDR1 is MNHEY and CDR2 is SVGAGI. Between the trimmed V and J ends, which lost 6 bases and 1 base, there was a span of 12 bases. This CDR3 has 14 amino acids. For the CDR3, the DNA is TGTGCCAGCAGGCCCTCGGGAAGGAACACTGAAGCTTTCTTT. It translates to CASRPSGRNTEAFF.

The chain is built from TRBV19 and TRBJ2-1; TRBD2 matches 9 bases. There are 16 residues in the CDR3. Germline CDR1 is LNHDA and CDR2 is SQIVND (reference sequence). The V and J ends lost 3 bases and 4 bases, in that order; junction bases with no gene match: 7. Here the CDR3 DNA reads TGTGCCAGTAGTATTTTAGGCGGGGGGGGATACAATGAGCAGTTCTTC. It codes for CASSILGGGGYNEQFF.

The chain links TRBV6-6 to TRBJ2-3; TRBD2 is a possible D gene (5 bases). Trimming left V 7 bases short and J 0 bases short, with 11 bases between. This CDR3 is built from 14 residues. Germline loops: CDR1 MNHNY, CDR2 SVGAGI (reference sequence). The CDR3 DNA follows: TGTGCCAGCACCCTTACTAGAAGCACAGATACGCAGTATTTT. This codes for CASTLTRSTDTQYF.

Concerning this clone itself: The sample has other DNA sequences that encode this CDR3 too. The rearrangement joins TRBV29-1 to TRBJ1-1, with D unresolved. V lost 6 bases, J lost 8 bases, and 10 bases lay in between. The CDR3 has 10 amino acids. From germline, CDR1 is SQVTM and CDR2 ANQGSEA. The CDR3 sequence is CSVQNTEAFF. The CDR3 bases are TGCAGCGTCCAGAATACCGAAGCTTTCTTT.

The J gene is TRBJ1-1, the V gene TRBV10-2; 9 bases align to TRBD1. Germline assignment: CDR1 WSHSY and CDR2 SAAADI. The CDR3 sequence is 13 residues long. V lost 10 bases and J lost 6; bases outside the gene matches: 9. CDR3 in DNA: TGCGCCACCTTGCTACAGGGGGCTTCTGAAGCTTTCTTT. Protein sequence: CATLLQGASEAFF.

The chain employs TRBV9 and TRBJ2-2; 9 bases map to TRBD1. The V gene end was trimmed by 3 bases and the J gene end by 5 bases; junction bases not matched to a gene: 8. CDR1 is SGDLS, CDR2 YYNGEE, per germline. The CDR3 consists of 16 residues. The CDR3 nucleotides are TGTGCCAGCAGCGCAACAGGGGGCGGTTATACCGGGGAGCTGTTTTTT. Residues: CASSATGGGYTGELFF.

In nucleotides, the CDR3 is TGTGCCAGCAGCTTAGAATCATCGGGATTCTATGGCTACACCTTC. It specifies CASSLESSGFYGYTF. The chain links TRBV11-3 to TRBJ1-2, with D hard to call. The V gene's germline CDR1 is SGHNT and CDR2 YENEEA. CDR3 size: 15 residues. V was cut by 0 bases and J by 4 bases, with 12 bases left in between.

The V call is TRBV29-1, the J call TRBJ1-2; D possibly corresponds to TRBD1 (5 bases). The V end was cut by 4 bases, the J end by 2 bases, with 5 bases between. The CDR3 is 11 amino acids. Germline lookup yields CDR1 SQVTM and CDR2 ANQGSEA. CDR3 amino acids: CSVAGNYGYTF. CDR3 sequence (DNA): TGCAGCGTTGCAGGGAACTATGGCTACACCTTC.

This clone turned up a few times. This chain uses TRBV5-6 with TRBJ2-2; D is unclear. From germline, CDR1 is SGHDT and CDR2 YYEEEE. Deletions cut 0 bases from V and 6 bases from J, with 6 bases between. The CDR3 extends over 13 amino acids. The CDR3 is CASSLVSPGELFF. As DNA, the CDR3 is TGTGCCAGCAGCTTGGTTAGCCCCGGGGAGCTGTTTTTT. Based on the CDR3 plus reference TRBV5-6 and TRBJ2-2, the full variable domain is DAGVTQSPTHLIKTRGQQVTLRCSPKSGHDTVSWYQQALGQGPQFIFQYYEEEERQRGNFPDRFSGHQFPNYSSELNVNALLLGDSALYLCASSLVSPGELFFGEGSRLTVL.